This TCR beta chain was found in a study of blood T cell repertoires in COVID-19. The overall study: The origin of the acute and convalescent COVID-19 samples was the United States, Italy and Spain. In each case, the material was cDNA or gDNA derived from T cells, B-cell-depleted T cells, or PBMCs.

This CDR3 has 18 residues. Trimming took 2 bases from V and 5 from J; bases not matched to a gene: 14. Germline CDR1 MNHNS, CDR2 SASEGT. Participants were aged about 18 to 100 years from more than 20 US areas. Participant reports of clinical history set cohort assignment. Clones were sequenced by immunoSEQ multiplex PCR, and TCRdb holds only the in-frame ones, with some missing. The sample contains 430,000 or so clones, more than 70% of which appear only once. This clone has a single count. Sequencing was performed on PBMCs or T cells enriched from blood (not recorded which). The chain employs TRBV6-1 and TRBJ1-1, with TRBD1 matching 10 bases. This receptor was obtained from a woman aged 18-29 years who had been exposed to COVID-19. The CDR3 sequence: CASSERLGTGAPRTEAFF. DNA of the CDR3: TGTGCCAGCAGTGAAAGATTAGGGACAGGGGCCCCGAGGACTGAAGCTTTCTTT.